This T cell receptor (beta chain) was obtained from a study of T cell repertoires in cytomegalovirus infection. The overall study: The authors used CMV epitopes that were HLA-C-restricted (recently identified) and HLA-B-restricted (well studied). Through public TCR beta signatures, both CMV infection and matching HLA type were indicated.

Germline values: CDR1 SGHTA, CDR2 FQGNSA. CDR3 length: 13 residues. Trimming shortened V by 5 bases and J by 1 base, and 8 bases separated the two germline ends. Whole-study results and caveats: The study found HLA-C-restricted CMV-specific TCR beta clonotypes dominating the ex vivo response. Cumulative frequency (of public TCR beta family members) identified carriers of CMV plus the relevant HLA.

TCRdb re-called the reads through MiXCR, storing one row per CDR3 protein. The data contain 450,000 to 600,000 distinct CDR3 sequences, under 45% of them singletons. A note on this clonotype: Its cognate antigen is unknown.

V and J are TRBV7-2 and TRBJ2-5; D gene uncertain. Material: cultured PBMCs, obtained from culture after CMV antigen stimulation. The receptor was isolated from a human donor in good health (CMV status not recorded). Some clones in this sample may be carry-over from other donors' samples. Written as DNA, the CDR3 is TGTGCCAGCAGCCAAGCTCTCCAAGAGACCCAGTACTTC. Translated: CASSQALQETQYF.